This TCR beta chain was recovered during a study of T cell repertoires in cytomegalovirus infection. General study results and limits: Totalled public TCR beta family frequency picked out people who carried CMV plus the relevant HLA.

TCRdb reprocessed the reads via MiXCR and lists one record per CDR3 protein. The sample includes some 180,000 distinct CDR3 sequences, nearly 9.5% of them seen just once. In its sample, this clonotype was seen many times. What it binds is not known. The clonotype was recovered from a human donor in good health (CMV status not recorded). Some clones in this sample may be carry-over from other donors' samples. Specimen: PBMCs.

The CDR3 protein is CASSFLDTQYF. DNA of the CDR3: TGTGCCAGCAGCTTCCTAGATACGCAGTATTTT. The chain links TRBV7-2 to TRBJ2-3; no firm D call. V was cut by 3 bases and J by 5 bases, with 3 bases left in between. From germline, CDR1 is SGHTA and CDR2 FQGNSA. CDR3 length: 11 amino acids.